This paragraph reports one T cell receptor (beta chain). The ends lost 4 bases at V and 4 bases at J; junction bases unmatched: 10. Germline V CDR1 and CDR2: SGHKS, YYEKEE (reference sequence). This CDR3 has 15 amino acids. The data originate from a study of T cell clonotyping in hematopoietic cell transplantation. Sequencing used immunoSEQ multiplex PCR; TCRdb keeps in-frame clones, though not all of them. The sample records 35,000 to 45,000 clones, roughly 96% being singletons. Described time point: recipient sample about 28 days before transplant, after cytoreduction. Sequences were derived from peripheral blood mononuclear cells, sampled before stem cell transplant. V usage is TRBV5-5 and J usage is TRBJ1-1; 7 bases are shared with TRBD1. The sequence came from a man in his forties or fifties with chronic myeloid leukemia. Some clones in this sample may be carry-over from other donors' samples. Written as DNA, the CDR3 is TGTGCCAGCAGCGACTGGACAGGTGGGAGCACTGAAGCTTTCTTT. Translation: CASSDWTGGSTEAFF.